This TCR beta chain is drawn from a study of blood T cell repertoires in COVID-19. At the level of the study: The origin of the acute and convalescent COVID-19 samples was the United States, Italy and Spain. T cells, B-cell-depleted T cells, or PBMCs supplied cDNA or gDNA.

The J segment lost 5 bases and the V segment lost 5 bases, leaving 9 bases of the junction unmatched. Germline loops: CDR1 MNHEY, CDR2 SMNVEV (reference sequence). CDR3 size: 17 residues. Per the original methods: Researchers report that nucleated cell counts were estimated from reference gene primer amplification. Sequencing used immunoSEQ multiplex PCR; TCRdb keeps in-frame clones, though not all of them. That table supplies the V and J calls and clone size; D and trimming were determined from the DNA. The sample comprises under 200,000 clones, more than 75% of which are singletons, and 3.7% rests with the top ten.

The V and J genes are TRBV27 and TRBJ2-3; 14 nucleotides align to TRBD2. The sequence was obtained from a man younger than 35 with active or convalescent COVID-19. Specimen: peripheral blood. CDR3 coding DNA: TGTGCCAGCAGTCTCGCCGGGACTAGCGGGAGAGGAGATACGCAGTATTTT. Residues: CASSLAGTSGRGDTQYF.